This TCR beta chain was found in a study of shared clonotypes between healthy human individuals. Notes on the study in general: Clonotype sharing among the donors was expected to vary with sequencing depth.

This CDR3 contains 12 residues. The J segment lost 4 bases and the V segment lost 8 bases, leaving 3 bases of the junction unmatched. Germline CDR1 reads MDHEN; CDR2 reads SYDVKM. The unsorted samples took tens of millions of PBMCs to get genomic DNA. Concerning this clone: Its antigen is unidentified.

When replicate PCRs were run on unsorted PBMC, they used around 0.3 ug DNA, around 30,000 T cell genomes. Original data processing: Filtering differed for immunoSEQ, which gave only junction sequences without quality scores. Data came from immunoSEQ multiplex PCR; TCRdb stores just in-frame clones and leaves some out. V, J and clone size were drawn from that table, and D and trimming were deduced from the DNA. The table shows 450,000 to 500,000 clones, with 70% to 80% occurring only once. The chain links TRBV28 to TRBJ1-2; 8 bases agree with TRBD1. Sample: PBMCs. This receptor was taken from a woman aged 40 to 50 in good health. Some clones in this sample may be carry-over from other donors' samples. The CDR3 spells CASFGTGYGYTF. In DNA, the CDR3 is TGTGCCAGCTTCGGGACAGGCTATGGCTACACCTTC.